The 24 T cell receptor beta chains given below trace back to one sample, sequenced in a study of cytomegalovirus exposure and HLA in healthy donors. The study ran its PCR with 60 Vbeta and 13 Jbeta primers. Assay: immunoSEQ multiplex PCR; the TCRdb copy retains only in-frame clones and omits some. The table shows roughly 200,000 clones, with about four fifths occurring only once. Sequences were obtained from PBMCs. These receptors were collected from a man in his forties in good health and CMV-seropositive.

CDR3 coding DNA: TGCGCCAGCAGCGCGGGACTAGCGGGGCCGTACCAAGAGACCCAGTACTTC. This translates into CASSAGLAGPYQETQYF. This chain uses TRBV5-1 with TRBJ2-5; 13 nucleotides line up with TRBD2. With V trimmed by 4 bases and J by 0 bases, 6 bases remained unmatched. From germline, CDR1 is SGHRS and CDR2 YFSETQ. CDR3 size: 17 residues.

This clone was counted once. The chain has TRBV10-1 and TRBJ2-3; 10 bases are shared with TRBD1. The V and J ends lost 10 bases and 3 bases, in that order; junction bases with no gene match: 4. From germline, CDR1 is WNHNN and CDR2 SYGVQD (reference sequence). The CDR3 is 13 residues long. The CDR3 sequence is CATGTGETDTQYF. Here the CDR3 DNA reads TGCGCCACCGGGACAGGGGAGACAGATACGCAGTATTTT.

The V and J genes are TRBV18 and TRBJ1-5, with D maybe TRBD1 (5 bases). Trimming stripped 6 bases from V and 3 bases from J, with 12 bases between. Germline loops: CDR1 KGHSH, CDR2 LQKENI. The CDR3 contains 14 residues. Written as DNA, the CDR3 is TGTGCCAGCTCCCAGGGTAGCCCCAATCAGCCCCAGCATTTT. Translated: CASSQGSPNQPQHF.

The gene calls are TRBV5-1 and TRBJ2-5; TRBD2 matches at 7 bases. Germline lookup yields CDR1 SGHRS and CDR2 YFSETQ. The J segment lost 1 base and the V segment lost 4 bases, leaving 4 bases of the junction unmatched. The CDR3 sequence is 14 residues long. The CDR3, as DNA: TGCGCCAGCAGCCTCGGGACTACCCAAGAGACCCAGTACTTC. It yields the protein CASSLGTTQETQYF.

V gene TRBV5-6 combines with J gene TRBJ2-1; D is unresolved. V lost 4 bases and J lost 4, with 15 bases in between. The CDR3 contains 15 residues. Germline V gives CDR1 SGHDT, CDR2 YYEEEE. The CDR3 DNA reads TGTGCCAGCAGCCCCACCCCCACTGATTACAATGAGCAGTTCTTC. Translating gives CASSPTPTDYNEQFF.

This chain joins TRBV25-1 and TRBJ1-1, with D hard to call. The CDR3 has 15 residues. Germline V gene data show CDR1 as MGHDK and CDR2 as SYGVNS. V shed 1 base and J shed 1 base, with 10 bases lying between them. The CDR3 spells CASSEFPAANTEAFF. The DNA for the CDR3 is TGTGCCAGCAGTGAATTCCCAGCGGCGAACACTGAAGCTTTCTTT. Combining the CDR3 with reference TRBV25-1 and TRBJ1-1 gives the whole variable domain EADIYQTPRYLVIGTGKKITLECSQTMGHDKMYWYQQDPGMELHLIHYSYGVNSTEKGDLSSESTVSRIRTEHFPLTLESARPSHTSQYLCASSEFPAANTEAFFGQGTRLTVV.

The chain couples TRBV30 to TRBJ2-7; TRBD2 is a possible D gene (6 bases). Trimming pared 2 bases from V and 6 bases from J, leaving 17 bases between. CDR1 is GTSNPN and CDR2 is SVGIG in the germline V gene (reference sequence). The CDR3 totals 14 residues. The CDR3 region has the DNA TGTGCCTGGAGTCGTGGGAGGTCCTTGGGCGAGCAGTACTTC. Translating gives CAWSRGRSLGEQYF.

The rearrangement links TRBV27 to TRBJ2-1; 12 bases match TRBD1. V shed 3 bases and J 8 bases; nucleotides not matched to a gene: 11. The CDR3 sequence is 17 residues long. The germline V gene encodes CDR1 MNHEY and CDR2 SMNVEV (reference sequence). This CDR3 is CASSLEWLGTGGYEQFF. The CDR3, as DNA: TGTGCCAGCAGTTTGGAGTGGTTGGGGACAGGGGGCTATGAGCAGTTCTTC.

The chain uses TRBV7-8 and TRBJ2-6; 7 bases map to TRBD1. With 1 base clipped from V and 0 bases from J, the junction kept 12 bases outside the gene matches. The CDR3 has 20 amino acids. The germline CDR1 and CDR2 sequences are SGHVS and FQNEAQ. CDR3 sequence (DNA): TGTGCCAGCAGCTTAGTAGGGATAACAGGGGTGAACTCTGGGGCCAACGTCCTGACTTTC. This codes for CASSLVGITGVNSGANVLTF.

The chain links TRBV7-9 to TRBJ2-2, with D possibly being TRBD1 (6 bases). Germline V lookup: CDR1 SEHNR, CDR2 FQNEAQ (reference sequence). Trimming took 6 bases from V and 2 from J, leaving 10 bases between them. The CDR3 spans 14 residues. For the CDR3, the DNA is TGTGCCAGCAGTTCACAGGGAAACACCGGGGAGCTGTTTTTT. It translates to CASSSQGNTGELFF.

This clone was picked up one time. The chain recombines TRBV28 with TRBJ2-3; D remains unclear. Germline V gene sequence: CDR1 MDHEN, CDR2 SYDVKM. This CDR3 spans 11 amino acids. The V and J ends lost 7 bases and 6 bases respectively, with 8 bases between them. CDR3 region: CASTVLDTQYF. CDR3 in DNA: TGTGCCAGCACCGTCCTTGATACGCAGTATTTT.

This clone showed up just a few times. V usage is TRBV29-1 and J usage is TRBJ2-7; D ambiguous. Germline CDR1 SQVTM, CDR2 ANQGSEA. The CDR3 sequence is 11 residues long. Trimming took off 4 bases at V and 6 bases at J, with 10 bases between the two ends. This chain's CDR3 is CSVGVGLEQYF. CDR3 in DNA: TGCAGCGTTGGGGTTGGGCTCGAGCAGTACTTC.

CDR3 sequence: CASTIAGGRYNEQFF. The CDR3 nucleotides are TGTGCCAGCACCATAGCGGGGGGGCGATACAATGAGCAGTTCTTC. The gene calls are TRBV2 and TRBJ2-1; 11 bases are a match to TRBD2. Per the germline V gene, CDR1 is SNHLY and CDR2 is FYNNEI. The CDR3 runs 15 residues. The trim removed 7 bases at V and 4 bases at J, leaving 6 bases unmatched.

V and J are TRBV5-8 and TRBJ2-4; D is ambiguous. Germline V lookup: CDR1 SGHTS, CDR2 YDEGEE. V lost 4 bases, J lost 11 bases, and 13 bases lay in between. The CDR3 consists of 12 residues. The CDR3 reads CASSTDSEVQYF. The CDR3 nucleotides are TGTGCCAGCAGCACCGACTCAGAAGTTCAGTACTTC.

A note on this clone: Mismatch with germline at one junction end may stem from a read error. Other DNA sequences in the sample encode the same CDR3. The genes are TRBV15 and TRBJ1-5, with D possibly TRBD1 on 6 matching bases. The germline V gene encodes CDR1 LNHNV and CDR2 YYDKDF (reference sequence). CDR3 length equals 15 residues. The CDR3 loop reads CATSRGTGYNQPQHF. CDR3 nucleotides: TGCGCCACCAGCAGAGGAACAGGGTACAATCAGCCCCAGCATTTT.

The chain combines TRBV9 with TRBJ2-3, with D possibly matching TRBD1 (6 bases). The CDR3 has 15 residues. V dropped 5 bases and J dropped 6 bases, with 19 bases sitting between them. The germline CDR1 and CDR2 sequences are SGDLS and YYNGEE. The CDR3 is CASSIRQDPSDTQYF. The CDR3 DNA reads TGTGCCAGCAGTATTCGACAGGACCCTTCGGATACGCAGTATTTT.

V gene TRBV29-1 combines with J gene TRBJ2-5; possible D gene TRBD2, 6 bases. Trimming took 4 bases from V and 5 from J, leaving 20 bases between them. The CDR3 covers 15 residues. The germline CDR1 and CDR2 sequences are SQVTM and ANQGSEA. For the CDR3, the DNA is TGCAGCGTTGCCCCCGGGAGAGGGCGGGCGGAGACCCAGTACTTC. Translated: CSVAPGRGRAETQYF.

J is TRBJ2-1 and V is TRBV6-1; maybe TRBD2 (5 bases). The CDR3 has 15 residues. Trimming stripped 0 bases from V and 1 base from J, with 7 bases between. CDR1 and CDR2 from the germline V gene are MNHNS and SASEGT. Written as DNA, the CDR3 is TGTGCCAGCAGTGAAGCCGGGAAATCCTACAATGAGCAGTTCTTC. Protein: CASSEAGKSYNEQFF.

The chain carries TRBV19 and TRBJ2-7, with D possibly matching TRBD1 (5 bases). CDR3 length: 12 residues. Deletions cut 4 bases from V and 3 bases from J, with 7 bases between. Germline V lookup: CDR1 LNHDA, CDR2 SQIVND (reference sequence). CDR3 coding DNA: TGTGCCAGTAGTAACCAGGGCTACGAGCAGTACTTC. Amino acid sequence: CASSNQGYEQYF. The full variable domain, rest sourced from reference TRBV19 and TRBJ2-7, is DGGITQSPKYLFRKEGQNVTLSCEQNLNHDAMYWYRQDPGQGLRLIYYSQIVNDFQKGDIAEGYSVSREKKESFPLTVTSAQKNPTAFYLCASSNQGYEQYFGPGTRLTVT.

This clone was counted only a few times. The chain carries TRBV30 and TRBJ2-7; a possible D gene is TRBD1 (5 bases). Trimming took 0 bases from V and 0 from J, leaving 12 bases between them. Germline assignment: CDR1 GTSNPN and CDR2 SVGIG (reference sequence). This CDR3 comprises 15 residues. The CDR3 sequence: CAWSVLGHNSYEQYF. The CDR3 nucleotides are TGTGCCTGGAGTGTACTGGGGCACAACTCCTACGAGCAGTACTTC.

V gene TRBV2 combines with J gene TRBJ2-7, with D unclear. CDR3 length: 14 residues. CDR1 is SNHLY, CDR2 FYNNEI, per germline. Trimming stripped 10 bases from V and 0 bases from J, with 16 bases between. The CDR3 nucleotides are TGTGCCACTCAAATCGGAGAGATCTCCTACGAGCAGTACTTC. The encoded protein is CATQIGEISYEQYF.

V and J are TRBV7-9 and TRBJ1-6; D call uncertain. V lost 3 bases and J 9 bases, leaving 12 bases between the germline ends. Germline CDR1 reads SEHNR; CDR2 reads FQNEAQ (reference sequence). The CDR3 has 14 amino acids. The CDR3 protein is CASSLSGWGSPLHF. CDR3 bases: TGTGCCAGCAGCTTGAGCGGTTGGGGTTCACCCCTCCACTTT. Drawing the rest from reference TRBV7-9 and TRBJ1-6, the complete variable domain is DTGVSQNPRHKITKRGQNVTFRCDPISEHNRLYWYRQTLGQGPEFLTYFQNEAQLEKSRLLSDRFSAERPKGSFSTLEIQRTEQGDSAMYLCASSLSGWGSPLHFGNGTRLTVT.

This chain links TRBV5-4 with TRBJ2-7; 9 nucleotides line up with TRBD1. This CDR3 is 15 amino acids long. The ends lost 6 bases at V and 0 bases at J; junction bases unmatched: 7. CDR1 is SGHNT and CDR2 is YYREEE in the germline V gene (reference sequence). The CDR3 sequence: CASTLGGQGSYEQYF. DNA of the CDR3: TGTGCCAGCACCCTGGGGGGACAGGGCTCCTACGAGCAGTACTTC.

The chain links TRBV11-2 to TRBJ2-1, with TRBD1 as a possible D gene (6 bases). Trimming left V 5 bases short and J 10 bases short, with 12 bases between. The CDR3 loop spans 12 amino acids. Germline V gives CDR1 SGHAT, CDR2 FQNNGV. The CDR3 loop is CASSPVRGEQFF. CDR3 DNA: TGTGCCAGCAGCCCGGTCAGGGGCGAGCAGTTCTTC.